These T cell receptor beta chains were read from a single sample in a study of blood T cell repertoires in COVID-19. Clones were read by immunoSEQ multiplex PCR, and TCRdb kept only the in-frame ones, dropping some. The sample has 99,000 or so clones; over 80% are singletons. The sample was peripheral blood. The receptor set was obtained from a middle-aged man with acute or convalescent COVID-19. Both conserved end residues are part of each CDR3. A D gene is named only where the DNA matches it firmly. For some rows the clone size is stated as once, few or many, or as a class when expanded; others skip it.

v_call	d_call	cdr3_length	clone_size	j_call	cdr3_aa	cdr3_nt
TRBV5-8	-	17	-	TRBJ2-2	CASSLGTGPTNTGELFF	TGTGCCAGCAGCTTGGGTACAGGTCCTACTAACACCGGGGAGCTGTTTTTT
TRBV5-6	-	16	-	TRBJ2-5	CASSLDTQSYQETQYF	TGTGCCAGCAGCTTGGACACCCAATCGTACCAAGAGACCCAGTACTTC
TRBV5-4	TRBD2	14	-	TRBJ2-3	CASSWDYGVDTQYF	TGTGCCAGCAGCTGGGACTACGGGGTGGATACGCAGTATTTT
TRBV2	-	15	-	TRBJ2-1	CASSRGISSYNEQFF	TGTGCCAGCAGCCGCGGGATAAGCTCCTACAATGAGCAGTTCTTC
TRBV5-1	-	15	-	TRBJ2-2	CASRAGGVNTGELFF	TGCGCCAGCAGAGCGGGCGGAGTGAACACCGGGGAGCTGTTTTTT
TRBV6-6	TRBD1	15	-	TRBJ1-1	CASSYKGQMNTEAFF	TGTGCCAGCAGTTATAAGGGACAGATGAACACTGAAGCTTTCTTT
TRBV27	-	13	-	TRBJ2-7	CASSFGPDHEQYF	TGTGCCAGCAGTTTTGGGCCCGACCACGAGCAGTACTTC
TRBV6-5	TRBD2	13	-	TRBJ2-1	CASRSGGGNEQFF	TGTGCCAGCAGATCTGGGGGGGGCAATGAGCAGTTCTTC
TRBV5-1	-	13	-	TRBJ1-4	CASSFLSGEKLFF	TGCGCCAGCAGCTTCCTCTCGGGTGAAAAACTGTTTTTT
TRBV5-1	TRBD2	17	-	TRBJ2-2	CASSLRTSGANTGELFF	TGCGCCAGCAGCCTCAGAACTAGCGGAGCCAACACCGGGGAGCTGTTTTTT
TRBV30	TRBD1	16	few	TRBJ1-5	CAWSPFGTGGGQPQHF	TGTGCCTGGAGTCCTTTCGGGACAGGGGGCGGGCAGCCCCAGCATTTT
TRBV3-1/TRBV3-2	-	15	-	TRBJ2-6	CASSQAGAGANVLTF	TGTGCCAGCAGCCAAGCGGGAGCTGGGGCCAACGTCCTGACTTTC
TRBV19	TRBD2	13	-	TRBJ2-5	CASSIGGGETQYF	TGTGCCAGTAGTATAGGCGGGGGAGAGACCCAGTACTTC
TRBV5-4	-	15	-	TRBJ2-7	CASSRGTDPSYEQYF	TGTGCCAGCAGCCGCGGGACGGACCCTTCCTACGAGCAGTACTTC
TRBV27	-	15	-	TRBJ2-1	CASNLATLASDEQFF	TGTGCCAGCAACCTCGCCACACTAGCTAGCGATGAGCAGTTCTTC
TRBV10-3	-	14	-	TRBJ1-1	CAISENGGSTEAFF	TGTGCCATCAGTGAGAATGGGGGGAGCACTGAAGCTTTCTTT
TRBV7-9	TRBD2	15	-	TRBJ2-1	CASSFGLASYNEQFF	TGTGCCAGCAGCTTCGGACTAGCTTCCTACAATGAGCAGTTCTTC
TRBV5-1	-	14	-	TRBJ2-7	CASSLRDIISEQYF	TGCGCCAGCAGCTTGAGGGACATCATATCGGAGCAGTACTTC
TRBV6-5	-	12	-	TRBJ1-2	CASRDTNYGYTF	TGTGCCAGTAGGGACACCAACTATGGCTACACCTTC
TRBV25-1	-	13	-	TRBJ2-1	CASSPQGYNEQFF	TGTGCCAGCAGTCCTCAGGGCTACAATGAGCAGTTCTTC
TRBV6-5	-	14	-	TRBJ2-3	CASKLGAAGDTQYF	TGTGCCAGCAAGCTCGGAGCGGCGGGAGATACGCAGTATTTT
TRBV3-1/TRBV3-2	TRBD1	17	-	TRBJ1-2	CASSQEQGARRYYGYTF	TGTGCCAGCAGCCAAGAACAGGGGGCGCGGAGGTACTATGGCTACACCTTC
TRBV4-2	TRBD2	17	-	TRBJ2-3	CASSSRTSGSIADTQYF	TGTGCCAGCAGCTCTAGGACTAGCGGGAGTATCGCAGATACGCAGTATTTT
TRBV6-5	-	14	-	TRBJ2-1	CASSYTRVHNEQFF	TGTGCCAGCAGTTACACACGGGTCCACAATGAGCAGTTCTTC
TRBV5-1	-	17	-	TRBJ2-6	CASSLRGQSSGANVLTF	TGCGCCAGCAGCTTGCGAGGGCAAAGCTCTGGGGCCAACGTCCTGACTTTC
TRBV2	-	15	-	TRBJ2-7	CASSEAGGPSYEQYF	TGTGCCAGCAGTGAGGCAGGGGGGCCATCGTACGAGCAGTACTTC
TRBV7-9	-	13	-	TRBJ2-1	CASSEGHANEQFF	TGTGCCAGCAGCGAGGGACATGCCAATGAGCAGTTCTTC
TRBV7-9	TRBD2	16	-	TRBJ2-3	CASSFGTSGRADTQYF	TGTGCCAGCAGCTTCGGGACTAGCGGGAGGGCAGATACGCAGTATTTT
TRBV9	-	14	-	TRBJ2-2	CASSPEGKPGELFF	TGTGCCAGCAGCCCGGAGGGGAAACCCGGGGAGCTGTTTTTT
TRBV24-1	TRBD2	15	-	TRBJ2-2	CATSAASGFTGELFF	TGTGCCACCAGTGCGGCTAGCGGATTCACCGGGGAGCTGTTTTTT
TRBV10-3	TRBD2	14	-	TRBJ2-3	CAISMMREGDTQYF	TGTGCCATCAGTATGATGAGGGAGGGAGATACGCAGTATTTT
TRBV29-1	-	13	-	TRBJ2-5	CSVPQGFGETQYF	TGCAGCGTCCCTCAGGGGTTTGGCGAGACCCAGTACTTC
TRBV2	-	11	-	TRBJ1-1	CASSHETEAFF	TGTGCCAGCAGTCATGAGACTGAAGCTTTCTTT
TRBV3-1/TRBV3-2	TRBD2	15	-	TRBJ2-1	CASSRGLAGDNEQFF	TGTGCCAGCAGCCGAGGACTAGCGGGAGACAATGAGCAGTTCTTC
TRBV5-1	TRBD2	16	once	TRBJ2-5	CASSTLAGGSGETQYF	TGCGCCAGCAGCACCTTAGCGGGAGGGTCGGGAGAGACCCAGTACTTC
TRBV5-1	TRBD2	19	once	TRBJ2-5	CASSSYPPGLAEYQETQYF	TGCGCCAGCAGCTCCTACCCGCCAGGACTAGCGGAGTACCAAGAGACCCAGTACTTC
TRBV7-9	TRBD1	15	few	TRBJ1-1	CASSLGQGASTEAFF	TGTGCCAGCAGCTTAGGCCAGGGGGCAAGCACTGAAGCTTTCTTT
TRBV5-1	TRBD2	14	-	TRBJ2-1	CASSGPTSSGEQFF	TGCGCCAGCAGCGGACCGACTAGCTCTGGTGAGCAGTTCTTC
TRBV6-5	TRBD1	14	-	TRBJ1-1	CATRRGQGGTEAFF	TGTGCCACCCGTCGGGGACAGGGGGGCACTGAAGCTTTCTTT
TRBV5-6	TRBD2	19	-	TRBJ2-2	CASSSNPLTSGWYSGELFF	TGTGCCAGCAGCTCCAATCCCCTGACTAGCGGGTGGTATTCCGGGGAGCTGTTTTTT
TRBV7-2	-	14	-	TRBJ2-1	CASSLFPGNNEQFF	TGTGCCAGCAGCTTATTCCCGGGGAACAATGAGCAGTTCTTC
TRBV10-3	-	12	-	TRBJ1-4	CAISERGEKLFF	TGTGCCATCAGTGAAAGGGGTGAAAAACTGTTTTTT
TRBV5-1	TRBD1	15	-	TRBJ2-3	CASVQGTTSTDTQYF	TGCGCCAGCGTACAGGGGACCACTAGCACAGATACGCAGTATTTT
TRBV6-4	TRBD2	13	-	TRBJ2-1	CASSGEAGGEQFF	TGTGCCAGCAGTGGAGAAGCGGGAGGGGAGCAGTTCTTC
TRBV11-2	-	12	-	TRBJ1-4	CASSLDDEKLFF	TGTGCCAGCAGCTTAGACGATGAAAAACTGTTTTTT
TRBV5-1	-	14	-	TRBJ2-7	CASSEQGTKYEQYF	TGCGCCAGCAGCGAACAGGGAACGAAGTACGAGCAGTACTTC
TRBV11-2	-	12	once	TRBJ1-1	CASSHIKTEAFF	TGTGCCAGCAGCCACATCAAAACTGAAGCTTTCTTT
TRBV28	-	12	few	TRBJ2-2	CASSSSQQGLFF	TGTGCCAGCAGTTCAAGCCAGCAGGGGCTGTTTTTT
TRBV29-1	-	15	-	TRBJ2-7	CSVEEVRGHSYEQYF	TGCAGCGTTGAAGAAGTCCGCGGCCACTCCTACGAGCAGTACTTC
TRBV10-3	-	15	-	TRBJ2-7	CAISRGTLHSYEQYF	TGTGCCATCAGCCGCGGGACTCTCCACTCCTACGAGCAGTACTTC
TRBV7-9	-	14	-	TRBJ2-3	CASSPGNAADTQYF	TGTGCCAGCAGCCCCGGGAACGCGGCAGATACGCAGTATTTT
TRBV4-1	TRBD1	13	once	TRBJ2-7	CASSHGQAYEQYF	TGCGCCAGCAGCCATGGACAGGCTTACGAGCAGTACTTC
TRBV19	TRBD1	15	-	TRBJ1-6	CASSWTGEGNSPLHF	TGTGCCAGTAGTTGGACAGGGGAAGGTAATTCACCCCTCCACTTT
TRBV5-1	TRBD1	14	few	TRBJ2-7	CASSLPGQGLEQYF	TGCGCCAGCAGCTTACCGGGACAGGGGCTCGAGCAGTACTTC
TRBV10-1	-	13	-	TRBJ2-2	CASSGRATGELFF	TGCGCCAGCAGTGGCAGGGCGACCGGGGAGCTGTTTTTT
TRBV12-5	TRBD1	13	-	TRBJ1-1	CASGLDRGTEAFF	TGTGCTAGTGGTTTGGACAGGGGTACTGAAGCTTTCTTT